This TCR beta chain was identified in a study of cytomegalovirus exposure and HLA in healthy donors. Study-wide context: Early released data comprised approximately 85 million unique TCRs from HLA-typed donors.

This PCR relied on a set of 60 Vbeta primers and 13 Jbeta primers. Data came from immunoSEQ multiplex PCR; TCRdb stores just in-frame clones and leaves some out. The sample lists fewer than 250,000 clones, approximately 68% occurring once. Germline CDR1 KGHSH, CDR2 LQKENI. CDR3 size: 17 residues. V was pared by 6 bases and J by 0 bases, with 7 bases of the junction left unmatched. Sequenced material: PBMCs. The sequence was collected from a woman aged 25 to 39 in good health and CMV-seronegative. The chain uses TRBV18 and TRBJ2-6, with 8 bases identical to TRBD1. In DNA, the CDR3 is TGTGCCAGCTCTTTGGGACAGGCCGACTCTGGGGCCAACGTCCTGACTTTC. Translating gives CASSLGQADSGANVLTF.